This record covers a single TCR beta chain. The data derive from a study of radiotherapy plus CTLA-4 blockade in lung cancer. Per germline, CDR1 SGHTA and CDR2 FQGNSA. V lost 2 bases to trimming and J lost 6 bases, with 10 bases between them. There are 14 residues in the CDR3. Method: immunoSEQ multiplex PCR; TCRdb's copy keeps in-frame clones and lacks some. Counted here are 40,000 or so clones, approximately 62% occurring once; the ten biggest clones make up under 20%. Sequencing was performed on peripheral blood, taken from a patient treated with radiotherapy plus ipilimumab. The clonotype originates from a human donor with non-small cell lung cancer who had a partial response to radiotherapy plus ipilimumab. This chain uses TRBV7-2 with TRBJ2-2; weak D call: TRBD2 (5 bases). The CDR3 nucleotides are TGTGCCAGCAGCTTAATAACTAGTGCCGGGGAGCTGTTTTTT. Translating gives CASSLITSAGELFF. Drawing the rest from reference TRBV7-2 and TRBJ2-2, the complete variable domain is GAGVSQSPSNKVTEKGKDVELRCDPISGHTALYWYRQSLGQGLEFLIYFQGNSAPDKSGLPSDRFSAERTGGSVSTLTIQRTQQEDSAVYLCASSLITSAGELFFGEGSRLTVL.